The 15 T cell receptor beta chains below were found in one sample sequenced in a study of shared clonotypes between healthy human individuals. Naive CD8 cells were CD45RO-negative, positively selected for CCR7, excluding terminally differentiated effector memory CD45RA+ cells. Sequenced by immunoSEQ multiplex PCR; TCRdb stores in-frame clones only, minus some. This sample has more than 2 million clones, with approximately 92% found just once. Sequencing used naive CD8+ T cells from PBMCs. The receptors originated from a man younger than 30 in good health. Some clones in this sample may be carry-over from other donors' samples.

This chain links TRBV5-4 with TRBJ2-1; 7 bases fit TRBD2. V shed 2 bases and J 5 bases; nucleotides not matched to a gene: 4. There are 14 residues in the CDR3. CDR1 and CDR2 from the germline V gene are SGHNT and YYREEE (reference sequence). The CDR3 coding sequence is TGTGCCAGCAGCTTCGGGACTAACCACAATGAGCAGTTCTTC. Its protein product is CASSFGTNHNEQFF.

The genes are TRBV11-2 and TRBJ2-5, with 8 bases aligning to TRBD2. The V and J ends lost 5 bases and 5 bases, in that order; junction bases with no gene match: 7. The CDR3 has 14 residues. Germline CDR1 SGHAT, CDR2 FQNNGV. The CDR3 here is CASSVTSAGETQYF. Written as DNA, the CDR3 is TGTGCCAGCAGCGTGACTAGCGCCGGGGAGACCCAGTACTTC.

The chain joins TRBV11-2 to TRBJ2-7; 9 bases agree with TRBD2. The germline gives CDR1 SGHAT, CDR2 FQNNGV. The CDR3 has 17 amino acids. J lost 3 bases, V lost 0 bases, and 9 bases had no gene match. DNA for the CDR3: TGTGCCAGCAGCTTAGAATTAGCGGGAGCGGGGCGCTACGAGCAGTACTTC. Encoded protein: CASSLELAGAGRYEQYF.

This sequence joins TRBV19 and TRBJ1-2; D is ambiguous. Germline lookup yields CDR1 LNHDA and CDR2 SQIVND (reference sequence). The ends were cut back, 8 bases at V and 7 bases at J, with 14 bases in the middle. The CDR3 consists of 12 residues. The CDR3 loop is CASSLRNGGYTF. In nucleotides, the CDR3 is TGTGCCAGTTCCTTAAGGAATGGTGGCTACACCTTC.

This chain uses TRBV28 with TRBJ2-1; D not resolved. This CDR3 spans 11 amino acids. V was clipped by 2 bases and J by 9 bases, with 5 bases between them. CDR1 is MDHEN and CDR2 is SYDVKM in the germline V gene. The CDR3 is CASSLGLEQFF. CDR3 bases: TGTGCCAGCAGTTTAGGGCTTGAGCAGTTCTTC.

This clone showed up just once. The genes are TRBV4-1 and TRBJ1-1, with TRBD1 matching 8 bases. Germline-derived CDR1 and CDR2 are MGHRA and YSYEKL. This CDR3 spans 15 amino acids. After removal of 3 bases from V and 4 bases from J, the junction contained 7 bases not matched to a gene. The CDR3 nucleotides read TGCGCCAGCAGCCACCCCGACAGGGGAACCACTGAAGCTTTCTTT. It specifies CASSHPDRGTTEAFF.

This clone occurred once. V gene TRBV6-1 combines with J gene TRBJ2-7; D unresolved. The CDR3 contains 15 residues. The V end lost 1 base, the J end lost 1 base, and 11 bases lay between the germline ends. In germline, CDR1 is MNHNS, CDR2 SASEGT. The CDR3 loop reads CASSEERILSYEQYF. The CDR3 DNA is TGTGCCAGCAGTGAAGAGCGAATTCTTTCCTACGAGCAGTACTTC.

This clone appeared once. The chain couples TRBV5-1 to TRBJ2-1; 8 bases match TRBD1. Trimming took 0 bases from V and 6 from J; bases not matched to a gene: 5. CDR3 length equals 15 residues. Germline V gene lookup returns CDR1 SGHRS and CDR2 YFSETQ. CDR3 region: CASSLGTGKGNEQFF. DNA for the CDR3: TGCGCCAGCAGCTTGGGGACAGGGAAGGGCAATGAGCAGTTCTTC.

Comments on this clone: This sample includes further DNA sequences coding for the same CDR3. V gene TRBV19 combines with J gene TRBJ2-7; maybe TRBD2 (5 bases). Trimming took off 1 base at V and 4 bases at J, with 8 bases between the two ends. Germline lookup yields CDR1 LNHDA and CDR2 SQIVND (reference sequence). This CDR3 contains 13 residues. The CDR3 DNA reads as TGTGCCAGTAGTATAGGTGGAGGATACGAGCAGTACTTC. Translated: CASSIGGGYEQYF.

The CDR3 DNA reads as TGTGCCAGCAGCTTATCCCTTGACTCTGGGGCCAACGTCCTGACTTTC. It translates to CASSLSLDSGANVLTF. The chain has TRBV7-9 and TRBJ2-6; D is unclear. Trimming removed 2 bases from V and 0 bases from J, with 8 bases in between. CDR1 is SEHNR, CDR2 FQNEAQ, per germline (reference sequence). The CDR3 covers 16 residues.

This clone was picked up a small number of times. This specimen includes other DNA sequences encoding the same CDR3. This rearrangement joins TRBV4-3 to TRBJ2-1; D assignment may be TRBD1 or TRBD2 (5 bases each). This CDR3 is 11 amino acids long. V lost 1 base to trimming and J lost 10 bases, with 5 bases between them. Germline assignment: CDR1 LGHNA and CDR2 YSLEER. DNA for the CDR3: TGCGCCAGCAGCCAAGGGGGGGAGCAGTTCTTC. Protein sequence: CASSQGGEQFF.

This chain links TRBV9 with TRBJ2-5, with 10 bases identical to TRBD2. CDR3 size: 17 residues. From germline, CDR1 is SGDLS and CDR2 YYNGEE. V lost 1 base to trimming and J lost 5 bases; unmatched junction nucleotides: 11. CDR3 DNA sequence: TGTGCCAGCAGCGTATATGGGTTAGCGGGAGGCGGGGAGACCCAGTACTTC. Translation gives CASSVYGLAGGGETQYF.

J is TRBJ2-7 and V is TRBV5-5; 10 positions match TRBD1. After removal of 4 bases from V and 8 bases from J, the junction contained 12 bases not matched to a gene. From germline, CDR1 is SGHKS and CDR2 YYEKEE (reference sequence). The CDR3 spans 15 residues. CDR3 coding DNA: TGTGCCAGCAGCGGACGGGACAGGGGAATAAGTCAGCAGTACTTC. Protein product: CASSGRDRGISQQYF.

V and J are TRBV7-3 and TRBJ1-5, with D tentatively TRBD1 (6 bases). Trimming removed 4 bases from V and 0 bases from J, with 10 bases in between. CDR1 and CDR2 from the germline V gene are SGHTA and FQGTGA. The CDR3 has 15 amino acids. The CDR3 coding sequence is TGTGCCAGCAGCTCGGACAGTAATAGCAATCAGCCCCAGCATTTT. Translated: CASSSDSNSNQPQHF.

This sequence joins TRBV5-6 and TRBJ2-7, with unresolved D. CDR1 and CDR2 (germline): SGHDT, YYEEEE. Trimming left V 4 bases short and J 0 bases short, with 8 bases between. CDR3 length: 13 residues. DNA for the CDR3: TGTGCCAGCAGCCCCCAGAGCTCCTACGAGCAGTACTTC. This codes for CASSPQSSYEQYF.